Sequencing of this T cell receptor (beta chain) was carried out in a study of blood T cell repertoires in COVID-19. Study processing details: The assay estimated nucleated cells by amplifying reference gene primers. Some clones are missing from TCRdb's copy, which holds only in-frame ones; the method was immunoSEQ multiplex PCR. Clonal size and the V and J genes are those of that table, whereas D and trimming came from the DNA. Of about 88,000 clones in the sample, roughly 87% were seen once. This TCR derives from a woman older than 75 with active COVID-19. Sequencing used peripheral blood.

The CDR3 DNA sequence: TGTGCCAGCAGTTTCGATAGGGGATCGGGTGAAAAACTGTTTTTT. Amino acids: CASSFDRGSGEKLFF. The gene calls are TRBV27 and TRBJ1-4; perhaps TRBD1 as D (5 bases). Deletions cut 3 bases from V and 7 bases from J, with 15 bases between. Germline V gives CDR1 MNHEY, CDR2 SMNVEV (reference sequence). This CDR3 has 15 residues. Full variable domain (missing parts from reference TRBV27 and TRBJ1-4): EAQVTQNPRYLITVTGKKLTVTCSQNMNHEYMSWYRQDPGLGLRQIYYSMNVEVTDKGDVPEGYKVSRKEKRNFPLILESPSPNQTSLYFCASSFDRGSGEKLFFGSGTQLSVL.